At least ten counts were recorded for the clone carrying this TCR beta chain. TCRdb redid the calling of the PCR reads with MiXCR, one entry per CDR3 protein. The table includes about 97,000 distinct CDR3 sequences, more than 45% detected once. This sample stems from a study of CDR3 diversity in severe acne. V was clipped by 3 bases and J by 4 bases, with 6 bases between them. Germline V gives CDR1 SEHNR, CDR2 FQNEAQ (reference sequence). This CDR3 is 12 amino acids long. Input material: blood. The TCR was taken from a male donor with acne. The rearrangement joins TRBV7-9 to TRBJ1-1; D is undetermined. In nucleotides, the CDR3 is TGTGCCAGCAGCTTTCTTCGCACTGAAGCTTTCTTT. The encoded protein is CASSFLRTEAFF.